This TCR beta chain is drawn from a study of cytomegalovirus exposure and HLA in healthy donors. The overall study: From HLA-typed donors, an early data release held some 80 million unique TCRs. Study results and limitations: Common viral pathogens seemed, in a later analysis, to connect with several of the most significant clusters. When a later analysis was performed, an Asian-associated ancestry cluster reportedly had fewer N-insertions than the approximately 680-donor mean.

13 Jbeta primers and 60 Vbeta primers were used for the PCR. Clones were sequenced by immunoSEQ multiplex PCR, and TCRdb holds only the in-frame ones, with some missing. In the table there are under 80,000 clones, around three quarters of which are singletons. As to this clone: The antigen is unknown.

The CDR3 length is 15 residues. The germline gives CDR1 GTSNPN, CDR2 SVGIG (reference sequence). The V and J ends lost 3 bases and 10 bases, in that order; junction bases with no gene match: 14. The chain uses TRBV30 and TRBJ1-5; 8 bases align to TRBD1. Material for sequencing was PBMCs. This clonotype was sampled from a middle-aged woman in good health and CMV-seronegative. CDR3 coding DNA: TGTGCCTGGAGCGCCGGGACAGGACTATATATCCCCCAGCATTTT. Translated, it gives CAWSAGTGLYIPQHF.